This T cell receptor (beta chain) was profiled in a study of beta chain features in type 1 diabetes. Study-wide context: Sorted cells, approximately 100,000,000 in number, were examined across all samples.

Germline V gene lookup returns CDR1 SEHNR and CDR2 FQNEAQ (reference sequence). The junction had 12 bases not matched to a gene; V was cut back by 6 bases and J by 5 bases. The CDR3 loop spans 15 amino acids. This clone has more than one count but fewer than ten. Expressed TCRB transcripts got sequenced, as all isolated RNA was reverse transcribed. Profiled with immunoSEQ multiplex PCR; TCRdb holds only in-frame clones, not every one. The sample has roughly 500,000 clones; approximately 31% are singletons. The genes are TRBV7-9 and TRBJ1-1, with 7 positions matching TRBD1. The sample consisted of naive CD4+ T cells from blood. This TCR came from a man aged 18 to 30 in good health. CDR3 residues: CASSYQPTGWTEAFF. The DNA of the CDR3 is TGTGCCAGCAGTTACCAACCGACAGGGTGGACTGAAGCTTTCTTT.